This T cell receptor (beta chain) was documented in a study of CD8+CD57+ T cells in acquired aplastic anemia (dated by TCRdb to the late 2010s). Concerning the study at large: On average, sorted CD4+ and CD8+ cells yielded approximately 3 ug of extracted DNA, with a range of 0.2 to 27.4 ug. A CD8+CD57+ expansion meant a frequency higher than the mean frequency seen in healthy subjects. The research as a whole found: Patients and healthy controls showed no significant difference in CD8+ Simpson's diversity (P=0.060). Roughly 30 CD8+ CDR3 sequences were found to be shared between patients and controls, but these sequences appeared to be highly expressed in patients and within the immunodominant clones of the patients.

There are 15 amino acids in the CDR3, from cysteine to phenylalanine inclusive. The CDR3 DNA has 45 bases and is translated from base 1. The germline V gene (reference sequence) sets CDR1 to DFQATT and CDR2 to SNEGSKA. Deletion took 4 bases off V and 6 bases off J, with a span of 21 bases between the germline ends. Regarding this clonotype: Its recognized antigen is unknown. No much larger clonotype is one base removed from it; base qualities were not supplied.

Expansion of CD8+CD57+ cells had been shown by flow cytometry in the patients chosen for sequencing. Every patient had severe acquired aplastic anemia, diagnosed using the International Study of Aplastic Anemia and Agranulocytosis and Camitta criteria. At the time blood was sampled, none of the patients had received any therapy. In this study, sorted CD4+ and CD8+ T cells from the blood of healthy subjects and of severe aplastic anemia patients had their TCR repertoires deep-sequenced. In the USA, patient enrollment took place under clinicaltrials.gov protocols 00001620, 01623167, 00001397, 00071045, 00081523 and 00961064. Ficoll-Paque density gradient centrifugation was used to isolate peripheral blood mononuclear cells. Before DNA extraction, CD4+ and CD8+ T cells were sorted by FACS or by magnetic beads. TCR beta VDJ combination and CDR3 sequence profiling used genomic DNA as the template. An Illumina HiSeq 2000 was the platform used for TCR repertoire sequencing. As for the authors' bioinformatics: Repertoire assessment relied on Simpson's diversity index, CDR3 size and DJ length profiles, and TRBV/TRBJ rearrangement plots. The most abundant DNA sequence in the deep sequencing data was defined as the immunodominant clone. CDR3 amino acid sequences were screened for sharing across subjects and compared with published repertoires and the VDJdb database. In TCRdb, the public reads were trimmed at Q25 with fastp and aligned with MiXCR, with productive beta chains retained. When rows share a CDR3 protein, they turn into one entry using the most common DNA and genes. The authors' filters were not applied to this entry. Present in this sample are 270,000 or so distinct CDR3 sequences, 65% to 90% of which were seen just once. The ten largest clones add up to about 41% of the sample.

The source is a human donor with aplastic anemia. The sequence links TRBV20-1 to TRBJ2-5; tentative D gene TRBD1, with 7 bases matching. The sample comprised sorted CD4+, CD8+, or CD8+CD57+ T cells (not recorded which) from PBMCs. The encoded CDR3 is CSANSGQAGIKTQYF. Here is the DNA: TGCAGTGCTAACTCCGGACAGGCGGGAATAAAGACCCAGTACTTC.